These 10 T cell receptor beta chains originate from one sample sequenced in a study of CD8 T cells in ankylosing spondylitis. TCRdb re-called the 5' RACE reads through MiXCR, storing one row per CDR3 protein. The data show about 240,000 distinct CDR3 sequences, about 10% seen once. The sample was blood, either unsorted or a sorted T cell fraction (not recorded which). The receptors were sampled from a male donor with ankylosing spondylitis or in good health (not recorded which).

This clonotype was recorded many times. This sequence joins TRBV18 and TRBJ1-1; the match to TRBD1 covers 7 bases. The CDR3 totals 15 residues. Looked up from germline, CDR1 is KGHSH and CDR2 is LQKENI. J lost 2 bases, V lost 0 bases, and 3 bases had no gene match. This CDR3 is CASSPPAGGNTEAFF. The CDR3 nucleotides are TGTGCCAGCTCACCACCGGCAGGGGGTAACACTGAAGCTTTCTTT. The variable domain in full, with the rest retrieved from reference TRBV18 and TRBJ1-1, is NAGVMQNPRHLVRRRGQEARLRCSPMKGHSHVYWYRQLPEEGLKFMVYLQKENIIDESGMPKERFSAEFPKEGPSILRIQQVVRGDSAAYFCASSPPAGGNTEAFFGQGTRLTVV.

At least ten counts were recorded for this clonotype. The chain links TRBV28 to TRBJ1-1, with no clear D. The CDR3 runs 13 residues. V was shortened by 3 bases and J by 2 bases, with 7 bases between the two germline ends. Germline assignment: CDR1 MDHEN and CDR2 SYDVKM. The CDR3 sequence: CASSFAVNTEAFF. The CDR3 DNA follows: TGTGCCAGCAGTTTTGCCGTTAACACTGAAGCTTTCTTT.

The sample holds many counts of this clonotype. The V gene is TRBV5-1, the J gene TRBJ1-5, with 9 positions matching TRBD1. The CDR3 consists of 14 residues. V shed 4 bases, J shed 6 bases, and the junction held 5 bases outside the gene matches. Germline lookup yields CDR1 SGHRS and CDR2 YFSETQ. CDR3: CASSPGQGGQPQHF. The CDR3 region has the DNA TGCGCCAGCAGCCCGGGACAGGGTGGTCAGCCCCAGCATTTT.

The rearrangement uses TRBV5-1 and TRBJ1-1; possibly TRBD1 for D (5 bases). Per the germline V gene, CDR1 is SGHRS and CDR2 is YFSETQ. The CDR3 spans 15 residues. Trimming stripped 4 bases from V and 4 bases from J, with 17 bases between. This chain's CDR3 is CASSTRDSAGTEAFF. CDR3 sequence (DNA): TGCGCCAGCAGCACTCGGGACTCAGCTGGCACTGAAGCTTTCTTT.

A few counts support this clonotype. The chain links TRBV10-3 to TRBJ1-5, with TRBD1 identical over 9 bases. The CDR3 is 17 amino acids. Trimming at V came to 2 bases and at J to 4 bases, leaving 9 bases not matched to a gene. Germline lookup yields CDR1 ENHRY and CDR2 SYGVKD. CDR3 DNA: TGTGCCATCAGTGAGGGGACAGGGACCAATGGGAATCAGCCCCAGCATTTT. It specifies CAISEGTGTNGNQPQHF.

This clonotype has just a few counts. The chain employs TRBV7-2 and TRBJ2-4, with 7 bases identical to TRBD1. The V and J ends lost 1 base and 7 bases, in that order; junction bases with no gene match: 4. CDR3 size: 14 residues. Germline CDR1 SGHTA, CDR2 FQGNSA. This CDR3 reads CASSLGGGRNIQYF. The CDR3 DNA sequence: TGTGCCAGCAGCTTAGGAGGGGGCAGGAACATTCAGTACTTC.

This clonotype was recorded at least ten times. The chain has TRBV5-1 and TRBJ2-1, with 13 bases aligning to TRBD2. CDR1 and CDR2 from the germline V gene are SGHRS and YFSETQ. J was trimmed by 9 bases and V by 4 bases; bases with no gene match: 10. There are 16 residues in the CDR3. DNA for the CDR3: TGCGCCAGCAGCCCTAGACTAGCGGGAGGTTTTTTTGAGCAGTTCTTC. It specifies CASSPRLAGGFFEQFF.

Many counts were recorded for this clonotype. The CDR3 DNA is TGCGCCAGCAGCTCATCCCAGGGTAACTATGGCTACACCTTC. Its protein is CASSSSQGNYGYTF. V and J are TRBV5-1 and TRBJ1-2; possible D gene TRBD1, 5 bases. The CDR3 totals 14 residues. The ends were cut back, 3 bases at V and 1 base at J, with 10 bases in the middle. Germline V lookup: CDR1 SGHRS, CDR2 YFSETQ.

This chain uses TRBV3-1 with TRBJ1-1; D perhaps matches TRBD1 (6 bases). Germline CDR1 LGHDT, CDR2 YNNKEL (reference sequence). Deletions cut 3 bases from V and 5 bases from J, with 16 bases between. This CDR3 region has 15 residues. DNA of the CDR3: TGTGCCAGCAGCCAGAGCTGGGGGCGCGATACTGAAGCTTTCTTT. Translation gives CASSQSWGRDTEAFF.

This clonotype has only a few counts. The J gene is TRBJ1-4, the V gene TRBV7-9; TRBD1 is a possible D gene (6 bases). V was cut by 4 bases and J by 8 bases, with 20 bases left in between. The CDR3 runs 16 residues. Germline V gives CDR1 SEHNR, CDR2 FQNEAQ (reference sequence). The chain's CDR3 is CASSSGQSSILEKLFF. In DNA, the CDR3 is TGTGCCAGCAGCTCCGGACAGTCGTCTATCCTAGAAAAACTGTTTTTT.